This T cell receptor beta chain was recorded in a study of blood T cell repertoires in COVID-19. Cohort assignment relied on participant-reported clinical history. Germline V CDR1 and CDR2: KGHSH, LQKENI. V lost 3 bases to trimming and J lost 5 bases; unmatched junction nucleotides: 4. The CDR3 consists of 15 residues. Source study methods: The authors estimated nucleated cell counts from reference gene primer amplification. Produced via immunoSEQ multiplex PCR; TCRdb's table is partial and in-frame only. V, J and clone size are those of that table, while D and trimming were read from the DNA. This sample has about 210,000 clones, with 80% to 85% found just once.

The sequencing sample was made of PBMCs or T cells enriched from blood (not recorded which). The origin of this receptor is a woman between 50 and 59 years old with acute COVID-19. The chain couples TRBV18 to TRBJ1-6, with 7 bases that match TRBD1. In nucleotides, the CDR3 is TGTGCCAGCTCACCCTTGGGACAGAATAATTCACCCCTCCACTTT. It is translated as CASSPLGQNNSPLHF.